The 10 T cell receptor beta chains listed next were all sequenced from one sample in a study of blood T cell repertoires in COVID-19. Generated by immunoSEQ multiplex PCR, the TCRdb table keeps only in-frame clones and is missing some. The sample holds under 250,000 clones; 80% are singletons and the top ten take approximately 7.2%. Sequenced material: peripheral blood. The receptor set was obtained from a woman aged 70 to 79 with acute or convalescent COVID-19.

As for this clone: Other DNA variants within this sample encode the same CDR3. V is TRBV10-3 and J is TRBJ2-1, with D perhaps matching TRBD1 (6 bases). The CDR3 is 14 amino acids. The germline V and J ends were trimmed by 9 bases and 4 bases, with 16 bases remaining between them. Germline V gives CDR1 ENHRY, CDR2 SYGVKD. The CDR3 sequence: CAISGGGPYNEQFF. The CDR3 region has the DNA TGTGCCATTTCCGGTGGGGGCCCATACAATGAGCAGTTCTTC.

This chain joins TRBV6-5 and TRBJ1-1, with 7 bases matching TRBD1. Trimming at V came to 4 bases and at J to 10 bases, leaving 12 bases not matched to a gene. From germline, CDR1 is MNHEY and CDR2 SVGAGI. This CDR3 has 14 amino acids. The CDR3 DNA is TGTGCCAGCAGTTGGGGAGACAGGGAAGTGGTAGCTTTCTTT. Translated, it gives CASSWGDREVVAFF.

This rearrangement joins TRBV6-2 or TRBV6-3 to TRBJ2-7; D gene ambiguous. Germline loops: CDR1 MNHEY, CDR2 SVGEGT. Trimming removed 2 bases at V and 0 bases at J, with 14 bases between. The CDR3 is 16 amino acids. CDR3 region: CASSYPPYRVSYEQYF. The DNA of the CDR3 is TGTGCCAGCAGTTACCCCCCCTACAGAGTCTCCTACGAGCAGTACTTC.

This chain connects TRBV6-6 to TRBJ2-3; the D gene is possibly TRBD2 (5 bases). Trimming removed 6 bases at V and 3 bases at J, with 19 bases between. The germline V gene encodes CDR1 MNHNY and CDR2 SVGAGI (reference sequence). This CDR3 region has 16 residues. The CDR3 DNA reads TGTGCCAGCAGGGCACTAGGAAGCCGGGTGACAGATACGCAGTATTTT. It specifies CASRALGSRVTDTQYF.

The rearrangement links TRBV5-1 to TRBJ2-2; D may be TRBD1 (5 bases). V lost 2 bases and J lost 6, with 11 bases in between. The CDR3 spans 14 residues. Germline V gene data show CDR1 as SGHRS and CDR2 as YFSETQ. The DNA for the CDR3 is TGCGCCAGCAGCTTACAGGTTTCGTCCGGGGAGCTGTTTTTT. Amino acid sequence: CASSLQVSSGELFF.

The J gene is TRBJ2-1, the V gene TRBV20-1; 11 nucleotides match TRBD2. Germline loops: CDR1 DFQATT, CDR2 SNEGSKA (reference sequence). The CDR3 is 18 residues long. With V trimmed by 3 bases and J by 3 bases, 13 bases remained unmatched. DNA of the CDR3: TGCAGTGCTAGTACCCTAGCGGGGGGTCGCCCTTTCTACAATGAGCAGTTCTTC. It translates to CSASTLAGGRPFYNEQFF.

There are many counts of this clone. The chain carries TRBV25-1 and TRBJ1-6; 10 bases map to TRBD1. The CDR3 is made up of 14 amino acids. With 5 bases clipped from V and 10 bases from J, the junction kept 5 bases outside the gene matches. The germline gives CDR1 MGHDK, CDR2 SYGVNS. In DNA, the CDR3 is TGTGCCAGCAGTTGGGACAGGGGTCAATCACCCCTCCACTTT. It yields the protein CASSWDRGQSPLHF.

The V and J genes are TRBV24-1 and TRBJ2-7; the match to TRBD1 covers 8 bases. Trimming cost V 2 bases and J 4 bases; bases outside gene matches: 6. Germline assignment: CDR1 KGHDR and CDR2 SFDVKD. This CDR3 is 15 amino acids long. CDR3 coding DNA: TGTGCCACCAGTGATTCGAGGACAGGGCCTTACGAGCAGTACTTC. Its protein product is CATSDSRTGPYEQYF.

The chain has TRBV6-5 and TRBJ2-7, with D possibly being TRBD2 (5 bases). V was cut by 8 bases and J by 9 bases, with 23 bases left in between. CDR3 length equals 14 residues. CDR1 is MNHEY and CDR2 is SVGAGI in the germline V gene. CDR3 DNA sequence: TGTGCCAGCCTCGAACCCACCCGAGTGGGGAGGCAGTACTTC. As protein: CASLEPTRVGRQYF.

V is TRBV27 and J is TRBJ1-4; tentatively, D is TRBD1 (6 bases). This CDR3 comprises 16 residues. Per the germline V gene, CDR1 is MNHEY and CDR2 is SMNVEV (reference sequence). V lost 3 bases and J lost 3, with 14 bases in between. The DNA of the CDR3 is TGTGCCAGCAGTTTCTCGACCAGGGGAGCTAATGAAAAACTGTTTTTT. Translation gives CASSFSTRGANEKLFF.